Presented here are 20 T cell receptor beta chains from one specimen sequenced in a study of blood T cell repertoires in COVID-19. Repertoires were generated with immunoSEQ multiplex PCR, while TCRdb's copy carries only in-frame clones and drops some. Of around 89,000 clones listed, approximately 90% are singletons. Sample: peripheral blood. All receptors come from a man between 60 and 75 years old with acute or convalescent COVID-19.

The V and J genes are TRBV24-1 and TRBJ2-2; no definite D call. CDR1 KGHDR and CDR2 SFDVKD come from the germline V gene. CDR3 size: 13 residues. Trimming shortened V by 9 bases and J by 0 bases, and 7 bases separated the two germline ends. CDR3 protein: CATGPANTGELFF. As DNA, the CDR3 is TGTGCCACCGGCCCCGCGAACACCGGGGAGCTGTTTTTT.

This clone was observed once. V and J are TRBV6-5 and TRBJ1-2; the D is unclear. The CDR3 sequence is 14 residues long. The V end lost 6 bases, the J end lost 6 bases, and 17 bases lay between the germline ends. Germline-derived CDR1 and CDR2 are MNHEY and SVGAGI. CDR3 in amino acids: CASRFLGVTDGYTF. The CDR3 DNA follows: TGTGCCAGCAGATTCCTGGGAGTTACGGATGGCTACACCTTC.

The chain is built from TRBV5-4 and TRBJ1-2, with D hard to call. From germline, CDR1 is SGHNT and CDR2 YYREEE (reference sequence). The CDR3 contains 15 residues. The V end was cut by 1 base, the J end by 4 bases, with 14 bases between. CDR3 nucleotides: TGTGCCAGCAGCTTGTGGGCCGTAGGAGGCTATGGCTACACCTTC. It specifies CASSLWAVGGYGYTF.

V gene TRBV29-1 combines with J gene TRBJ2-5; 8 nucleotides match TRBD1. V was clipped by 7 bases and J by 5 bases; unmatched bases: 6. CDR1 SQVTM and CDR2 ANQGSEA come from the germline V gene. The CDR3 runs to 12 residues. CDR3 in DNA: TGCAGCGCCGGGACAGGAGGGGAGACCCAGTACTTC. Residues: CSAGTGGETQYF.

The V gene is TRBV7-9, the J gene TRBJ2-7; 8 bases are shared with TRBD1. The J segment lost 5 bases and the V segment lost 5 bases, leaving 11 bases of the junction unmatched. The CDR3 consists of 15 residues. The germline V gene encodes CDR1 SEHNR and CDR2 FQNEAQ (reference sequence). Here the CDR3 reads CASSPARDRINEQYF. The CDR3 nucleotides read TGTGCCAGCAGCCCAGCTAGGGACAGGATTAACGAGCAGTACTTC.

V usage is TRBV5-6 and J usage is TRBJ2-3; 10 nucleotides match TRBD1. The trim removed 5 bases at V and 7 bases at J, leaving 7 bases unmatched. The CDR3 runs to 14 residues. The germline V gene encodes CDR1 SGHDT and CDR2 YYEEEE. The CDR3 DNA sequence: TGTGCCAGCAGACAGGGACAGGGGTCCTATACGCAGTATTTT. Encoded protein: CASRQGQGSYTQYF.

The genes are TRBV5-1 and TRBJ1-3; TRBD1 matches at 7 bases. Germline V CDR1 and CDR2: SGHRS, YFSETQ. CDR3 size: 15 residues. With 0 bases clipped from V and 4 bases from J, the junction kept 4 bases outside the gene matches. CDR3 region: CASSLETGQGNTIYF. The CDR3 DNA is TGCGCCAGCAGCTTGGAGACAGGGCAGGGAAACACCATATATTTT.

The rearrangement joins TRBV24-1 to TRBJ2-2, with 7 positions matching TRBD1. This CDR3 comprises 14 residues. Trimming removed 6 bases from V and 4 bases from J; junction bases left unmatched: 4. Per germline, CDR1 KGHDR and CDR2 SFDVKD. CDR3 protein: CATSRTGVTGELFF. The CDR3 DNA reads as TGTGCCACCAGTAGGACAGGAGTCACCGGGGAGCTGTTTTTT.

The DNA for the CDR3 is TGTGCCAGTAGTACTCCCCGGGGAGGGGGAATCTACAATGAGCAGTTCTTC. Residues: CASSTPRGGGIYNEQFF. V usage is TRBV19 and J usage is TRBJ2-1; maybe TRBD2 (7 bases). CDR3 size: 17 residues. Trimming left V 4 bases short and J 3 bases short, with 19 bases between. Per germline, CDR1 LNHDA and CDR2 SQIVND (reference sequence).

The chain joins TRBV7-9 to TRBJ2-7; TRBD2 aligns across 11 bases. Trimming removed 7 bases from V and 2 bases from J; junction bases left unmatched: 4. Germline CDR1 SEHNR, CDR2 FQNEAQ (reference sequence). CDR3 length equals 14 residues. The CDR3: CASTSSGRAYEQYF. DNA of the CDR3: TGTGCCAGCACGAGTAGCGGGAGGGCCTACGAGCAGTACTTC.

The V and J genes are TRBV2 and TRBJ2-3; weak D call: TRBD1 (6 bases). Germline CDR1 is SNHLY and CDR2 is FYNNEI. The CDR3 has 14 amino acids. Trimming took off 7 bases at V and 0 bases at J, with 11 bases between the two ends. CDR3 nucleotide sequence: TGTGCCAGCACGACAGGACCAAGCACAGATACGCAGTATTTT. Protein sequence: CASTTGPSTDTQYF.

The rearrangement links TRBV11-2 to TRBJ2-1; 12 bases are shared with TRBD2. Germline V gene lookup returns CDR1 SGHAT and CDR2 FQNNGV. V was clipped by 6 bases and J by 4 bases; unmatched bases: 7. This CDR3 is built from 16 residues. The CDR3 loop reads CASSLAGGPLYNEQFF. In DNA, the CDR3 is TGTGCCAGCAGTCTAGCGGGAGGGCCTCTTTACAATGAGCAGTTCTTC.

The chain uses TRBV5-5 and TRBJ2-5; weak D call: TRBD2 (6 bases). Germline V gene lookup returns CDR1 SGHKS and CDR2 YYEKEE (reference sequence). There are 15 residues in the CDR3. V was cut by 0 bases and J by 4 bases, with 13 bases left in between. The CDR3 sequence: CASSLELAGRETQYF. CDR3 nucleotides: TGTGCCAGCAGCTTGGAACTAGCAGGGCGAGAGACCCAGTACTTC. Full variable domain (remainder filled in from reference TRBV5-5 and TRBJ2-5): DAGVTQSPTHLIKTRGQQVTLRCSPISGHKSVSWYQQVLGQGPQFIFQYYEKEERGRGNFPDRFSARQFPNYSSELNVNALLLGDSALYLCASSLELAGRETQYFGPGTRLLVL.

The chain joins TRBV3-1 (or the pseudogene TRBV3-2) to TRBJ2-1; the match to TRBD1 covers 8 bases. With 4 bases clipped from V and 4 bases from J, the junction kept 6 bases outside the gene matches. Germline values: CDR1 LGHDT, CDR2 YNNKEL (reference sequence). This CDR3 has 15 amino acids. This CDR3 reads CASSLGQGLYNEQFF. The DNA of the CDR3 is TGTGCCAGCAGCCTCGGACAGGGCCTATACAATGAGCAGTTCTTC.

J is TRBJ2-1 and V is TRBV19; 8 nucleotides agree with TRBD2. The junction had 15 bases not matched to a gene; V was cut back by 8 bases and J by 0 bases. The CDR3 contains 18 residues. Looked up from germline, CDR1 is LNHDA and CDR2 is SQIVND (reference sequence). CDR3 in amino acids: CASSFLAGGLSSYNEQFF. The DNA of the CDR3 is TGTGCCAGTTCCTTTCTGGCGGGAGGCTTGAGCTCCTACAATGAGCAGTTCTTC.

The V gene is TRBV11-3, the J gene TRBJ1-6; 9 bases are shared with TRBD1. CDR1 is SGHNT, CDR2 YENEEA, per germline. Unmatched junction bases numbered 4, after V lost 0 bases and J lost 7 bases. CDR3 length equals 16 residues. CDR3 DNA: TGTGCCAGCAGCTTAGAGGGACAGGGCCAAAATTCACCCCTCCACTTT. Residues: CASSLEGQGQNSPLHF.

The chain is built from TRBV2 and TRBJ2-7; D not certain. The germline CDR1 and CDR2 sequences are SNHLY and FYNNEI. V lost 3 bases to trimming and J lost 0 bases, with 12 bases between them. The CDR3 is made up of 15 amino acids. The CDR3 reads CASSDRLTYSYEQYF. Written as DNA, the CDR3 is TGTGCCAGCAGTGACAGACTTACTTACTCCTACGAGCAGTACTTC. Drawing the rest from reference TRBV2 and TRBJ2-7, the complete variable domain is EPEVTQTPSHQVTQMGQEVILRCVPISNHLYFYWYRQILGQKVEFLVSFYNNEISEKSEIFDDQFSVERPDGSNFTLKIRSTKLEDSAMYFCASSDRLTYSYEQYFGPGTRLTVT.

The chain joins TRBV7-8 to TRBJ2-1, with D possibly TRBD2 on 6 matching bases. The length of the CDR3 is 14 residues. The V and J ends lost 1 base and 6 bases respectively, with 10 bases between them. In germline, CDR1 is SGHVS, CDR2 FQNEAQ. The CDR3 DNA reads as TGTGCCAGCAGCTTAGGTCGTAGCGGCAATGAGCAGTTCTTC. Its protein is CASSLGRSGNEQFF.

The chain recombines TRBV19 with TRBJ2-3; 8 nucleotides line up with TRBD1. The CDR3 loop spans 15 amino acids. Germline V CDR1 and CDR2: LNHDA, SQIVND (reference sequence). J lost 3 bases, V lost 1 base, and 3 bases had no gene match. CDR3 nucleotide sequence: TGTGCCAGTAGTATAGGGACAGGGTTGACAGATACGCAGTATTTT. Protein sequence: CASSIGTGLTDTQYF.

The chain carries TRBV11-2 and TRBJ1-1; D not certain. There are 12 residues in the CDR3. Trimming took off 4 bases at V and 8 bases at J, with 11 bases between the two ends. Germline V gene data show CDR1 as SGHAT and CDR2 as FQNNGV. The CDR3 sequence: CASSYLAAEAFF. In DNA form, the CDR3 reads TGTGCCAGCAGCTACCTGGCGGCAGAAGCTTTCTTT. Filled out from reference TRBV11-2 and TRBJ1-1, the complete variable domain reads EAGVAQSPRYKIIEKRQSVAFWCNPISGHATLYWYQQILGQGPKLLIQFQNNGVVDDSQLPKDRFSAERLKGVDSTLKIQPAKLEDSAVYLCASSYLAAEAFFGQGTRLTVV.